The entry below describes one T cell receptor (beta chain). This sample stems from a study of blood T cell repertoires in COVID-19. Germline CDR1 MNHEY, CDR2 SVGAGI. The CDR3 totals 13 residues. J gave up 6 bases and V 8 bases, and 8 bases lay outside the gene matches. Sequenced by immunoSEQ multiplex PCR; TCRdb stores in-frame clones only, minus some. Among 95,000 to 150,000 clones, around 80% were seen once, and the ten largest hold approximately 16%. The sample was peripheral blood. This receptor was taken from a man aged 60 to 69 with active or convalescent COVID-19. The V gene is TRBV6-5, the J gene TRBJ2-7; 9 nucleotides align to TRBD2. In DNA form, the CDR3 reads TGTGCCAGCTTTGGCGGGAGGGCGCGCGAGCAGTACTTC. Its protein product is CASFGGRAREQYF.